These T cell receptor beta chains were read from a single sample in a study of blood T cell repertoires in COVID-19. TCRdb keeps only in-frame clones here, not all; method: immunoSEQ multiplex PCR. The data show fewer than 150,000 clones, 88% seen once. Source material: peripheral blood. These receptors all stem from a man between 50 and 59 years old with active or convalescent COVID-19. Both conserved end residues are part of each CDR3. D genes are given only for firm matches. For some rows the clone size is stated as once, few or many, or as a class when expanded; others skip it.

TRBV18	once	TRBJ2-1	.	CASSPATRTNEQFF	TGTGCCAGCTCACCCGCGACTAGAACCAATGAGCAGTTCTTC
TRBV14	.	TRBJ2-7	TRBD1	CASSHKTGSHEQYF	TGTGCCAGCAGCCACAAGACAGGGTCCCACGAGCAGTACTTC
TRBV19	.	TRBJ2-5	.	CASSIGRASRETQYF	TGTGCCAGTAGTATCGGCAGGGCGAGCAGGGAGACCCAGTACTTC
TRBV6-1	.	TRBJ2-3	.	CASSEIGRGADTQYF	TGTGCCAGCAGTGAAATAGGCAGGGGGGCAGATACGCAGTATTTT
TRBV28	.	TRBJ1-5	.	CASTYLWSSEGQPQHF	TGTGCCAGCACTTATCTCTGGAGTAGCGAGGGCCAGCCCCAGCATTTT
TRBV7-3	.	TRBJ2-5	TRBD1	CASSPGTGETQYF	TGTGCCAGCAGCCCCGGGACAGGAGAGACCCAGTACTTC
TRBV5-4	.	TRBJ2-1	.	CASSLDNNEQFF	TGTGCCAGCAGCCTGGACAACAATGAGCAGTTCTTC
TRBV18	once	TRBJ2-7	TRBD2	CASSLGLAGAYEQYF	TGTGCCAGCTCTCTGGGACTAGCGGGAGCCTACGAGCAGTACTTC
TRBV27	.	TRBJ2-3	.	CASRRGTPADTQYF	TGTGCCAGCAGGCGCGGGACCCCCGCAGATACGCAGTATTTT
TRBV6-6	.	TRBJ2-7	TRBD1	CASSYSAGQGNYEQYF	TGTGCCAGCAGTTACTCAGCGGGACAGGGGAACTACGAGCAGTACTTC
TRBV27	.	TRBJ2-1	TRBD2	CASSSLAGGANEQFF	TGTGCCAGCAGTTCCTTAGCGGGAGGTGCCAATGAGCAGTTCTTC
TRBV18	.	TRBJ2-3	TRBD2	CASSLGLEADTQYF	TGTGCCAGCTCACTGGGACTAGAAGCAGATACGCAGTATTTT
TRBV19	.	TRBJ1-2	.	CASSIEGARGYTF	TGTGCCAGTAGTATAGAGGGGGCACGAGGCTACACCTTC